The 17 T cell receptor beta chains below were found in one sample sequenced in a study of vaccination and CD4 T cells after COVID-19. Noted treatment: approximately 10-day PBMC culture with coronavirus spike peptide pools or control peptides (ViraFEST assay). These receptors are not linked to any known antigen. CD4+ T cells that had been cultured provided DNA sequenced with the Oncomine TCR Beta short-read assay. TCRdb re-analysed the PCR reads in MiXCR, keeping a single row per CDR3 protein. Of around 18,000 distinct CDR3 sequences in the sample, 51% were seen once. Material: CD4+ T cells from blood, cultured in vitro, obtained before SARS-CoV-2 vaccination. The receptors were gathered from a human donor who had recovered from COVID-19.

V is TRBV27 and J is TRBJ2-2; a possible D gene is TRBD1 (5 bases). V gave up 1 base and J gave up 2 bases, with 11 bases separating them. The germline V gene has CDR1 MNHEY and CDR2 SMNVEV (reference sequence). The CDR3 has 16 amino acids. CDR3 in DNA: TGTGCCAGCAGTTTATTAGGGGTCAGTAACACCGGGGAGCTGTTTTTT. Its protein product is CASSLLGVSNTGELFF.

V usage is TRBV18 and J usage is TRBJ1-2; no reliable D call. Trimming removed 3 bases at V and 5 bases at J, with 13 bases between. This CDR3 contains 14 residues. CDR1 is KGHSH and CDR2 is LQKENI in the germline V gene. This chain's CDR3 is CASSPRTEFYGYTF. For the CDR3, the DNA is TGTGCCAGCTCACCGCGGACGGAGTTTTATGGCTACACCTTC.

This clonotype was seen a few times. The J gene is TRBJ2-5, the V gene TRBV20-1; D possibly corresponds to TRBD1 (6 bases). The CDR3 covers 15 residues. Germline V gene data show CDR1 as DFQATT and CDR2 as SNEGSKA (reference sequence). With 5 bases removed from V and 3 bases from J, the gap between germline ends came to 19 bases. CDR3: CSAPGPRQGKETQYF. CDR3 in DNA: TGCAGTGCTCCAGGACCCCGGCAGGGGAAAGAGACCCAGTACTTC.

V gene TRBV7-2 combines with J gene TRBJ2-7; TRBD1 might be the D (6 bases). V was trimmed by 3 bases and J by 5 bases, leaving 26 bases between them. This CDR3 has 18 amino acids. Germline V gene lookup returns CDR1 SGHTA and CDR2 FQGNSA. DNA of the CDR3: TGTGCCAGCAGCTTCGGGCAGGCTTGGGGGCATCAACGTAACGAGCAGTACTTC. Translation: CASSFGQAWGHQRNEQYF.

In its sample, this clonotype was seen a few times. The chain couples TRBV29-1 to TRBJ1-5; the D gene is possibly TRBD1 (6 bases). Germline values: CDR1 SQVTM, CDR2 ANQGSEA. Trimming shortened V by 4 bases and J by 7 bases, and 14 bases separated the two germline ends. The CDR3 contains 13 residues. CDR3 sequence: CSVGGRGEQPQHF. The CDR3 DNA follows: TGCAGCGTTGGGGGGCGAGGGGAACAGCCCCAGCATTTT.

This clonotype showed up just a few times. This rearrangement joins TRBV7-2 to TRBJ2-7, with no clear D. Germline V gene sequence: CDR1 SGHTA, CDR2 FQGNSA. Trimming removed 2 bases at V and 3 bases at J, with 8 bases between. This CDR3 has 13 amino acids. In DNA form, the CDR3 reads TGTGCCAGCAGCTTAATTGCGAACTACGAGCAGTACTTC. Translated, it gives CASSLIANYEQYF.

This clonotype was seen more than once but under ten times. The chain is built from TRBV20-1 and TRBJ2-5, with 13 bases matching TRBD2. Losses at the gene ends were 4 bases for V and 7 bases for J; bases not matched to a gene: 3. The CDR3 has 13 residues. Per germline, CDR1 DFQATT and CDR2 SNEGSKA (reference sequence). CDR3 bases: TGCAGTGCTATCCGACTAGCGGGAGGGACCCAGTACTTC. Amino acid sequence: CSAIRLAGGTQYF.

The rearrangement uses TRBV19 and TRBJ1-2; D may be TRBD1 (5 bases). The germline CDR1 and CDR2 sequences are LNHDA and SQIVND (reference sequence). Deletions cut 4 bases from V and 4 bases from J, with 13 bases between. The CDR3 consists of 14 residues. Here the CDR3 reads CASSTGPGVYGYTF. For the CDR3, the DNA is TGTGCCAGTAGTACCGGGCCGGGGGTCTATGGCTACACCTTC. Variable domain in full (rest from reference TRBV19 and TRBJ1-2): DGGITQSPKYLFRKEGQNVTLSCEQNLNHDAMYWYRQDPGQGLRLIYYSQIVNDFQKGDIAEGYSVSREKKESFPLTVTSAQKNPTAFYLCASSTGPGVYGYTFGSGTRLTVV.

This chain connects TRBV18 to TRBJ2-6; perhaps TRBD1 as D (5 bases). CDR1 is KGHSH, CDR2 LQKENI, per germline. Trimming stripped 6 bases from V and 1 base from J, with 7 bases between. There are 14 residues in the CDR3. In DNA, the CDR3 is TGTGCCAGCTCGGCAGGGTCTGGGGCCAACGTCCTGACTTTC. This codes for CASSAGSGANVLTF. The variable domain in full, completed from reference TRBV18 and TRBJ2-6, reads NAGVMQNPRHLVRRRGQEARLRCSPMKGHSHVYWYRQLPEEGLKFMVYLQKENIIDESGMPKERFSAEFPKEGPSILRIQQVVRGDSAAYFCASSAGSGANVLTFGAGSRLTVL.

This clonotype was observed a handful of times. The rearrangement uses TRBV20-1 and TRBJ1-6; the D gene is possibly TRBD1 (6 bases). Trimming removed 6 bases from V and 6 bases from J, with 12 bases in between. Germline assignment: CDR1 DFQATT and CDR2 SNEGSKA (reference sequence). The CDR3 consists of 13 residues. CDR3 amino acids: CSANRDGNSPLHF. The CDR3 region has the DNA TGCAGTGCGAACAGGGATGGTAATTCACCCCTCCACTTT.

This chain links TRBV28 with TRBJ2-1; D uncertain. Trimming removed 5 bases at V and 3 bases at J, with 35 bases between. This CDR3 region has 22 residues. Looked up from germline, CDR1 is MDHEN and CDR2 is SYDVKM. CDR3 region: CASSPGPSSSSLRGRGYNEQFF. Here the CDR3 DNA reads TGTGCCAGCAGTCCCGGCCCTTCCTCTTCTTCACTCCGCGGCCGCGGCTACAATGAGCAGTTCTTC.

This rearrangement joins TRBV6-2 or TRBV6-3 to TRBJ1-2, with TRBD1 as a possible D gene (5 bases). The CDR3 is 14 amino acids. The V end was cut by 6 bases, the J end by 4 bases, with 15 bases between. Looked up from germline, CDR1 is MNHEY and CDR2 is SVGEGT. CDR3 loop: CASSQEQESYGYTF. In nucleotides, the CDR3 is TGTGCCAGCAGCCAGGAACAGGAGAGCTATGGCTACACCTTC.

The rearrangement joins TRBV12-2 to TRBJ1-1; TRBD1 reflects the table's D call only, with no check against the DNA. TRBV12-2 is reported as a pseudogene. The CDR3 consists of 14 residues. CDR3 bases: TGTGCAAGTCGCTTAAGTGGGGGATCCACTGAAGCTTTCTTT. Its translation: CASRLSGGSTEAFF.

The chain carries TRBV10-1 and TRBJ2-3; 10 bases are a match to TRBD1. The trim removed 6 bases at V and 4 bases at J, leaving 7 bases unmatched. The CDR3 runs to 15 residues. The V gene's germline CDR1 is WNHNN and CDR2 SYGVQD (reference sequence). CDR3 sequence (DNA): TGCGCCAGCAGGTCTGGACAGGGGGTTGCAGATACGCAGTATTTT. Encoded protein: CASRSGQGVADTQYF.

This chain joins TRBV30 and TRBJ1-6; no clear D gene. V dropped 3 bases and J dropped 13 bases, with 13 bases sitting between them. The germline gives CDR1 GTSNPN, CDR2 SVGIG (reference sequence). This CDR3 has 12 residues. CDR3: CAWRGPGLPLHF. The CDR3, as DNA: TGTGCCTGGAGAGGACCCGGTTTGCCCCTCCACTTT.

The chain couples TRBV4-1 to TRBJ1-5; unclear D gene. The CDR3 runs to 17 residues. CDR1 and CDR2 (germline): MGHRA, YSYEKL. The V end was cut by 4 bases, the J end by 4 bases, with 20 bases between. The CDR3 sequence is CASSPSILAGNNQPQHF. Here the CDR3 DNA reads TGCGCCAGCAGCCCTTCTATTCTGGCCGGGAATAATCAGCCCCAGCATTTT.

The CDR3 reads CSARAPGSRGYEQYF. In DNA, the CDR3 is TGCAGTGCTAGAGCCCCGGGCTCCCGGGGCTACGAGCAGTACTTC. V gene TRBV20-1 combines with J gene TRBJ2-7; a weak D match, TRBD2 (5 bases). The V end lost 1 base, the J end lost 3 bases, and 16 bases lay between the germline ends. Germline V gene lookup returns CDR1 DFQATT and CDR2 SNEGSKA (reference sequence). This CDR3 has 15 amino acids.